A selection of T cell receptor beta chains follows, all from one sample in a study of blood T cell repertoires in COVID-19. Assay used: immunoSEQ multiplex PCR; TCRdb lists only in-frame clones, some missing. Found here are tens of thousands of clones, 85% to 90% of them singletons; the top ten hold around 3.6%. The sample was peripheral blood. These receptors came from a human donor in a cohort sampled during active COVID-19. Both conserved end residues are part of each CDR3. Each record gives: clone size, J gene, D gene, V gene, CDR3 protein, CDR3 DNA. D genes are given only for firm matches. Size is stated for part of the rows, as once, few or many counts, or as a class when the clone is expanded.

. TRBJ2-3 TRBD2 TRBV10-2 CASSGLVGTDTQYF TGCGCCAGTTCGGGACTAGTCGGCACAGATACGCAGTATTTT
. TRBJ2-3 . TRBV28 CASSVTLGFRDTQYF TGTGCCAGCAGTGTCACCCTAGGTTTTAGGGATACGCAGTATTTT
. TRBJ1-2 . TRBV11-2 CASSLDRYGYTF TGTGCCAGCAGCTTAGACCGTTATGGCTACACCTTC
. TRBJ2-7 . TRBV5-6 CASSLAQGGAYEQYF TGTGCCAGCAGCTTGGCACAGGGTGGGGCCTACGAGCAGTACTTC
. TRBJ1-5 . TRBV9 CASSAGQSSNQPQHF TGTGCCAGCAGCGCAGGACAGTCTAGCAATCAGCCCCAGCATTTT
. TRBJ2-7 . TRBV7-8 CASSLEAIQSSYEQYF TGTGCCAGCAGCTTAGAGGCTATACAGAGCTCCTACGAGCAGTACTTC
. TRBJ1-5 TRBD1 TRBV28 CASSLPLEDRAGAQPQHF TGTGCCAGCAGTTTACCCCTTGAGGACAGGGCTGGGGCTCAGCCCCAGCATTTT
. TRBJ2-1 TRBD2 TRBV14 CASSQDGGDRILEQFF TGTGCCAGCAGCCAAGATGGGGGGGATCGGATCTTAGAGCAGTTCTTC
. TRBJ1-5 TRBD1 TRBV19 CASSLYRGNQPQHF TGTGCCAGTAGCTTATACAGGGGAAATCAGCCCCAGCATTTT
. TRBJ1-2 . TRBV29-1 CSVVHNPQYGYTF TGCAGCGTTGTACACAACCCGCAGTATGGCTACACCTTC
once TRBJ2-3 . TRBV9 CASSPRGVGIDTQYF TGTGCCAGCAGCCCCAGGGGGGTCGGAATCGATACGCAGTATTTT
once TRBJ1-6 . TRBV3-1/TRBV3-2 CASSQQGSYNSPLHF TGTGCCAGCAGCCAACAGGGCTCCTATAATTCACCCCTCCACTTT
. TRBJ2-7 . TRBV28 CASSFSLAGLTYEQYF TGTGCCAGCAGTTTCTCGCTGGCAGGGTTAACCTACGAGCAGTACTTC
. TRBJ2-3 TRBD2 TRBV4-3 CASSQQFRAGARTDTQYF TGCGCCAGCAGCCAACAATTCCGAGCGGGAGCTCGAACAGATACGCAGTATTTT
. TRBJ2-1 . TRBV9 CASSASVRPSYNEQFF TGTGCCAGCAGCGCGTCAGTCAGGCCCTCCTACAATGAGCAGTTCTTC
. TRBJ2-7 . TRBV19 CASSIAAGSSYEQYF TGTGCCAGTAGTATCGCGGCAGGGTCGTCCTACGAGCAGTACTTC
. TRBJ2-3 TRBD2 TRBV5-1 CASSLTSGRGGDTQYF TGCGCCAGCAGCCTCACTAGCGGGAGGGGAGGAGATACGCAGTATTTT
. TRBJ1-2 . TRBV9 CASSVSKNPANYGYTF TGTGCCAGCAGCGTTTCGAAGAATCCAGCTAACTATGGCTACACCTTC
. TRBJ2-5 . TRBV7-2 CASSLSGIEETQYF TGTGCCAGCAGCTTATCCGGGATTGAAGAGACCCAGTACTTC
. TRBJ2-7 TRBD2 TRBV7-9 CASSRGGGTYEQYF TGTGCCAGCAGCAGGGGCGGGGGGACCTACGAGCAGTACTTC
. TRBJ2-2 . TRBV9 CASSVRRDFWELFF TGTGCCAGCAGCGTACGAAGGGACTTTTGGGAGCTGTTTTTT
. TRBJ1-2 . TRBV9 CASSSGGIEYGYTF TGTGCCAGCAGCTCCGGGGGGATCGAGTATGGCTACACCTTC
. TRBJ2-3 TRBD2 TRBV28 CASSLGLAGITDTQYF TGTGCCAGCAGTTTAGGACTAGCGGGGATCACAGATACGCAGTATTTT
. TRBJ2-2 . TRBV19 CASKPGTLANTGELFF TGTGCCAGTAAACCGGGAACCCTAGCGAACACCGGGGAGCTGTTTTTT
. TRBJ2-2 . TRBV6-7 CASSPTGGQGFGAGELFF TGTGCCAGCAGCCCTACTGGGGGTCAGGGGTTCGGTGCCGGGGAGCTGTTTTTT
. TRBJ1-5 . TRBV6-5 CASSYAATGNQPQHF TGTGCCAGCAGTTACGCGGCCACAGGGAATCAGCCCCAGCATTTT
. TRBJ2-3 . TRBV7-6 CASSSLSTDTQYF TGTGCCAGCAGCTCCCTTTCGACAGATACGCAGTATTTT